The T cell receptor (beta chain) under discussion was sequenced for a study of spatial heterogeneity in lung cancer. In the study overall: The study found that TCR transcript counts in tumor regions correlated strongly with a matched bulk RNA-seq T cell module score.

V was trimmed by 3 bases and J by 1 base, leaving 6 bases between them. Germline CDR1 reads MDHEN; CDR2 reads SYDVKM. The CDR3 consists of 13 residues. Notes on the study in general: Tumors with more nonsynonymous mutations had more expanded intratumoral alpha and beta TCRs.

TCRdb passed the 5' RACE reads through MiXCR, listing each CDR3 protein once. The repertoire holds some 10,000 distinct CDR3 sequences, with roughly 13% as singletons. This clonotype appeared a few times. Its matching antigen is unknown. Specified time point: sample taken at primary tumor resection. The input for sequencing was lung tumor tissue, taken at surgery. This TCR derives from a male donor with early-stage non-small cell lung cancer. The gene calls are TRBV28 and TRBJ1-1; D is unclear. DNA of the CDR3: TGTGCCAGCAGTTTGGGCCAGAACACTGAAGCTTTCTTT. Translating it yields CASSLGQNTEAFF.